This T cell receptor (beta chain) was captured by sequencing in a study of human T cells and chemical hapten exposure. Notes on the study in general: Versus controls, expanded TCRs had significantly more large CDR3 similarity clusters. Once DPC sensitization occurred, TCRs above 1 in 1000 frequency showed no change.

Germline V lookup: CDR1 MNHEY, CDR2 SVGEGT. Germline trimming cut 2 bases from V and 5 bases from J; bases unmatched to any gene: 4. The CDR3 runs to 14 residues. Time point: pre-sensitization, week 0. Treatment indicated: therapeutic diphenylcyclopropenone sensitization with weekly scalp DPC. This clonotype was found a few times. Its antigen is not identified. Individual cDNA molecules (in the library) carried attached unique molecular identifiers. TCRdb analysed the RACE reads with MiXCR anew, one entry per CDR3 protein. The sample contains about 64,000 distinct CDR3 sequences, around 11% of which appear only once.

The source is a woman between 40 and 50 years old with alopecia areata. Some clones in this sample may be carry-over from other donors' samples. Sample: whole blood, taken in connection with sensitization to the hapten diphenylcyclopropenone (DPC). The rearrangement links TRBV6-2 or TRBV6-3 to TRBJ2-7; 9 bases map to TRBD1. In nucleotides, the CDR3 is TGTGCCAGCAGTTACGGGACAGGGTATGACGAGCAGTACTTC. The encoded protein is CASSYGTGYDEQYF.